A single sample gave rise to the 16 T cell receptor beta chains below, sequenced in a study of cytomegalovirus exposure and HLA in healthy donors. PCR used 60 Vbeta primers and 13 Jbeta primers. Using immunoSEQ multiplex PCR, the repertoire was profiled, and TCRdb retains in-frame clones only, with some absent. The sample totals 70,000 to 100,000 clones; its top ten clones hold 3.5% to 4%. Sequenced input: PBMCs. The receptors come from a man aged 18-30 years in good health and CMV-seropositive.

V and J are TRBV15 and TRBJ1-1, with no clear D. From germline, CDR1 is LNHNV and CDR2 YYDKDF (reference sequence). Deletions cut 5 bases from V and 2 bases from J, with 12 bases between. This CDR3 has 14 amino acids. This CDR3 is CATSWRLDNTEAFF. For the CDR3, the DNA is TGTGCCACCAGCTGGAGGCTCGACAACACTGAAGCTTTCTTT.

V usage is TRBV4-2 and J usage is TRBJ1-6, with TRBD1 matching 9 bases. The CDR3 spans 14 residues. The junction had 5 bases not matched to a gene; V was cut back by 5 bases and J by 9 bases. Germline assignment: CDR1 LGHNA and CDR2 YNFKEQ. This chain's CDR3 is CASSTDRGVSPLHF. In DNA form, the CDR3 reads TGTGCCAGCAGCACCGACAGGGGGGTTTCACCCCTCCACTTT.

The chain links TRBV29-1 to TRBJ2-1; 12 bases align to TRBD2. The CDR3 runs to 13 residues. Germline V gene sequence: CDR1 SQVTM, CDR2 ANQGSEA. V lost 7 bases and J lost 10; bases outside the gene matches: 8. CDR3 protein: CSATSGGPQEQFF. CDR3 coding DNA: TGCAGCGCCACTAGCGGGGGGCCGCAGGAGCAGTTCTTC.

The V call is TRBV28, the J call TRBJ2-3, with D perhaps matching TRBD2 (6 bases). Germline V gene lookup returns CDR1 MDHEN and CDR2 SYDVKM. V was trimmed by 6 bases and J by 1 base, leaving 11 bases between them. The CDR3 contains 14 residues. The CDR3 loop reads CASSGLTGTDTQYF. The DNA of the CDR3 is TGTGCCAGCAGCGGACTAACCGGCACAGATACGCAGTATTTT.

The gene calls are TRBV6-6 and TRBJ2-3; D possibly corresponds to TRBD2 (5 bases). With 6 bases removed from V and 4 bases from J, the gap between germline ends came to 14 bases. CDR3 size: 14 residues. CDR1 is MNHNY and CDR2 is SVGAGI in the germline V gene (reference sequence). The CDR3 loop is CASSPGVTADTQYF. CDR3 nucleotides: TGTGCCAGCAGCCCCGGGGTGACGGCAGATACGCAGTATTTT.

The rearrangement uses TRBV18 and TRBJ2-5; D ambiguous. V lost 3 bases, J lost 3 bases, and 5 bases lay in between. CDR3 length: 12 residues. In germline, CDR1 is KGHSH, CDR2 LQKENI. CDR3 sequence: CASSPREETQYF. CDR3 nucleotides: TGTGCCAGCTCACCTCGCGAAGAGACCCAGTACTTC.

The chain links TRBV18 to TRBJ2-5, with D possibly being TRBD1 (5 bases). Looked up from germline, CDR1 is KGHSH and CDR2 is LQKENI. Trimming removed 1 base at V and 4 bases at J, with 7 bases between. The CDR3 length is 13 residues. CDR3 DNA sequence: TGTGCCAGCTCACCACAGGGGCGAGAGACCCAGTACTTC. Translated, it gives CASSPQGRETQYF.

V usage is TRBV5-1 and J usage is TRBJ1-1; possibly TRBD1 for D (6 bases). The CDR3 contains 15 residues. The germline gives CDR1 SGHRS, CDR2 YFSETQ. Trimming took 3 bases from V and 0 from J, leaving 12 bases between them. The CDR3: CASSSEGVMNTEAFF. In DNA, the CDR3 is TGCGCCAGCAGCTCCGAGGGGGTTATGAACACTGAAGCTTTCTTT.

The chain couples TRBV2 to TRBJ2-5; 9 bases fit TRBD1. Per the germline V gene, CDR1 is SNHLY and CDR2 is FYNNEI. V trimming: 6 bases; J trimming: 2 bases; junction bases outside the gene matches: 10. The CDR3 extends over 16 amino acids. This CDR3 reads CASSLGQGAGQETQYF. The DNA for the CDR3 is TGTGCCAGCAGCCTGGGACAGGGTGCGGGTCAAGAGACCCAGTACTTC.

The V gene is TRBV5-1, the J gene TRBJ1-1, with D possibly matching TRBD1 (6 bases). In germline, CDR1 is SGHRS, CDR2 YFSETQ. V gave up 4 bases and J gave up 2 bases, with 12 bases separating them. The CDR3 covers 14 residues. CDR3 in amino acids: CASSQRTANTEAFF. As DNA, the CDR3 is TGCGCCAGCAGCCAACGGACAGCTAACACTGAAGCTTTCTTT.

V gene TRBV11-3 combines with J gene TRBJ2-7; 7 bases are shared with TRBD1. The trim removed 5 bases at V and 2 bases at J, leaving 9 bases unmatched. In germline, CDR1 is SGHNT, CDR2 YENEEA. CDR3 length: 15 amino acids. CDR3 coding DNA: TGTGCCAGCAGCCCTCGGACAGGTCCCACCTACGAGCAGTACTTC. It yields the protein CASSPRTGPTYEQYF. Full variable domain (missing parts from reference TRBV11-3 and TRBJ2-7): EAGVVQSPRYKIIEKKQPVAFWCNPISGHNTLYWYLQNLGQGPELLIRYENEEAVDDSQLPKDRFSAERLKGVDSTLKIQPAELGDSAVYLCASSPRTGPTYEQYFGPGTRLTVT.

V and J are TRBV6-6 and TRBJ2-2, with TRBD2 matching over 10 bases. Germline V CDR1 and CDR2: MNHNY, SVGAGI (reference sequence). This CDR3 is 15 amino acids long. With 6 bases clipped from V and 5 bases from J, the junction kept 6 bases outside the gene matches. The CDR3 is CASSSLAGVTGELFF. CDR3 nucleotides: TGTGCCAGCAGCTCTCTAGCGGGGGTAACCGGGGAGCTGTTTTTT.

V gene TRBV28 combines with J gene TRBJ1-2; TRBD1 matches at 9 bases. The CDR3 contains 14 residues. Trimming took 6 bases from V and 4 from J; bases not matched to a gene: 6. Germline values: CDR1 MDHEN, CDR2 SYDVKM. CDR3 region: CASRGGQGLYGYTF. In DNA, the CDR3 is TGTGCCAGCAGGGGAGGACAGGGGCTCTATGGCTACACCTTC.

The chain employs TRBV19 and TRBJ1-5; no reliable D call. This CDR3 is built from 12 residues. V was trimmed by 4 bases and J by 5 bases, leaving 6 bases between them. Germline values: CDR1 LNHDA, CDR2 SQIVND (reference sequence). CDR3 sequence reads: CASSTGDQPQHF. CDR3 nucleotides: TGTGCCAGTAGTACCGGGGATCAGCCCCAGCATTTT.

The V and J genes are TRBV9 and TRBJ1-5, with a weak D call TRBD1 (5 bases). The CDR3 has 15 residues. The germline CDR1 and CDR2 sequences are SGDLS and YYNGEE. Trimming shortened V by 2 bases and J by 0 bases, and 9 bases separated the two germline ends. DNA of the CDR3: TGTGCCAGCAGCGTTGGTCAGGGTAGCAATCAGCCCCAGCATTTT. Amino acid sequence: CASSVGQGSNQPQHF.

This sequence joins TRBV19 and TRBJ1-4; D unresolved. Germline CDR1 reads LNHDA; CDR2 reads SQIVND (reference sequence). The V and J ends lost 5 bases and 3 bases respectively, with 10 bases between them. This CDR3 comprises 14 residues. The CDR3 region has the DNA TGTGCCAGTAGTTTTTCGGGTCCTAATGAAAAACTGTTTTTT. It translates to CASSFSGPNEKLFF.